Listed here is a single T cell receptor (beta chain). Its antigen is not identified. This table comes from immunoSEQ multiplex PCR, and its TCRdb copy is limited to in-frame clones, with some not included. The sample includes 55,000 to 70,000 clones, over 75% seen only once; the top ten take 2% to 2.5%. This record comes from a study of cytomegalovirus exposure and HLA in healthy donors. The V gene lost 1 base and the J gene lost 8 bases, with 13 bases spanning the gap. Germline loops: CDR1 SGDLS, CDR2 YYNGEE. The CDR3 runs 14 residues. From the roughly 120-subject validation cohort, which was separate from the roughly 630-subject first cohort, the donors were drawn. General study points: The study designated fewer than 200 TCR beta chains cytomegalovirus-associated. Three CMV-associated chains proved CMV antigen-specific in vitro.

The chain employs TRBV9 and TRBJ2-1; tentative D call: TRBD1 (5 bases). The clonotype comes from a woman aged 25 to 45 in good health and CMV-seronegative. Sample: PBMCs. CDR3 sequence reads: CASSVLGRDDEQFF. CDR3 sequence (DNA): TGTGCCAGCAGCGTATTAGGCAGGGATGATGAGCAGTTCTTC.